This TCR beta chain originates from a study of blood T cell repertoires in COVID-19. For the study at large: Samples representing acute and convalescent COVID-19 were sourced from the United States, Italy and Spain. Sources were T cells, B-cell-depleted T cells, or PBMCs; the material itself was cDNA or gDNA.

Authors' methods: Nucleated cell counts were estimated from reference gene primer amplification. Sequencing was performed with immunoSEQ multiplex PCR; in TCRdb, only in-frame clones are kept and a portion is missing. For V, J and clone size, that table is used; D and trimming come from the DNA. Of more than 200,000 clones in the sample, approximately 80% were seen once. This receptor was identified in a man between 60 and 70 years old with acute or convalescent COVID-19. Sequences were obtained from peripheral blood.

CDR3 region: CASSPGRGKETQYF. The DNA of the CDR3 is TGCGCCAGCAGCCCCGGACGGGGGAAAGAGACCCAGTACTTC. The V gene is TRBV5-1, the J gene TRBJ2-5, with D possibly being TRBD2 (6 bases). V was trimmed by 4 bases and J by 3 bases, leaving 13 bases between them. CDR1 and CDR2 from the germline V gene are SGHRS and YFSETQ. The CDR3 has 14 amino acids.